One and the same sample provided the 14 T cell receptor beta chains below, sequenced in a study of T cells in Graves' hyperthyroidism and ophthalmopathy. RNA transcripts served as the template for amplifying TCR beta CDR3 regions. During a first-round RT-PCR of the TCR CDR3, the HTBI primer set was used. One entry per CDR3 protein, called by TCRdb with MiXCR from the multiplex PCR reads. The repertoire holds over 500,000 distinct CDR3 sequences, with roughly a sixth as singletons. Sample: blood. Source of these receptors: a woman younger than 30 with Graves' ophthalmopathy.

The CDR3 loop is CAWSVWGTGRVAYTEAFF. The CDR3, as DNA: TGTGCCTGGAGTGTTTGGGGGACAGGGAGAGTTGCTTACACTGAAGCTTTCTTT. This sequence joins TRBV30 and TRBJ1-1; TRBD1 agrees at 9 bases. The CDR3 sequence is 18 residues long. With 0 bases clipped from V and 3 bases from J, the junction kept 14 bases outside the gene matches. CDR1 and CDR2 (germline): GTSNPN, SVGIG (reference sequence).

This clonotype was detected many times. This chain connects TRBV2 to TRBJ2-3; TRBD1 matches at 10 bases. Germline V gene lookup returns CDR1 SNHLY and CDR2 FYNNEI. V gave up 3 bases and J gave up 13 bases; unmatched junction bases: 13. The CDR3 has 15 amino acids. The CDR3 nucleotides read TGTGCCAGCAGTGACTGGGACAGGGGCCGAGAGCCGGAGTATTTT. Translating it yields CASSDWDRGREPEYF.

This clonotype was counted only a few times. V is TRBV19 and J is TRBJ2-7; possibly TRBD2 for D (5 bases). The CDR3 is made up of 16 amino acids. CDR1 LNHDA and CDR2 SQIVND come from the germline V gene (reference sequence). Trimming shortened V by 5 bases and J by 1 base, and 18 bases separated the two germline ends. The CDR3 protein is CASSPLLAIRSYEQYF. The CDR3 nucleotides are TGTGCCAGTAGTCCCCTCCTAGCAATCCGATCCTACGAGCAGTACTTC.

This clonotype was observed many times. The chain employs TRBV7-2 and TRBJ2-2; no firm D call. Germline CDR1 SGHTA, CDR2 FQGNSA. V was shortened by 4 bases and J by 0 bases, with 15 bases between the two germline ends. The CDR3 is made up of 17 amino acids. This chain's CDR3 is CASSSLLSRANTGELFF. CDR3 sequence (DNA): TGTGCCAGCAGCTCCCTTTTGAGTCGGGCGAACACCGGGGAGCTGTTTTTT.

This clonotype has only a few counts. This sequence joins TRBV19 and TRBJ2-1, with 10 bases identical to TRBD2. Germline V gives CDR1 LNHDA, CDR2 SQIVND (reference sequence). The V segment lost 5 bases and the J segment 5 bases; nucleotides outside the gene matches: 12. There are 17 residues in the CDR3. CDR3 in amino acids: CASSFFPSGGDNNEQFF. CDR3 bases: TGTGCCAGTAGTTTTTTCCCTAGCGGGGGAGATAACAATGAGCAGTTCTTC.

The CDR3: CASSPDSYSYEQYF. CDR3 DNA sequence: TGTGCCAGCAGTCCTGACAGTTACTCCTACGAGCAGTACTTC. V is TRBV6-1 and J is TRBJ2-7; perhaps TRBD1 as D (5 bases). The CDR3 totals 14 residues. CDR1 and CDR2 from the germline V gene are MNHNS and SASEGT. V dropped 5 bases and J dropped 0 bases, with 11 bases sitting between them.

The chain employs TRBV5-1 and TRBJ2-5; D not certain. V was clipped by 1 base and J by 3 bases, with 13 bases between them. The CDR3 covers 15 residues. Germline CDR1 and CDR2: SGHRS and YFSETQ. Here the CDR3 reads CASSLIPRAEETQYF. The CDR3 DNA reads TGCGCCAGCAGCTTGATCCCCCGCGCGGAAGAGACCCAGTACTTC.

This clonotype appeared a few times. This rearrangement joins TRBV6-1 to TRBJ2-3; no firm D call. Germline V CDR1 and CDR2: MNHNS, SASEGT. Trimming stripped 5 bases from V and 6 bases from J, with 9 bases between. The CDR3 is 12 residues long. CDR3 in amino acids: CASSPVMDTQYF. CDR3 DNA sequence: TGTGCCAGCAGTCCCGTCATGGATACGCAGTATTTT.

The chain's CDR3 is CSVETLPRTFF. The CDR3 nucleotides read TGCAGCGTTGAAACCCTGCCACGAACTTTCTTT. The chain has TRBV29-1 and TRBJ1-1; D gene uncertain. The CDR3 contains 11 residues. The V gene's germline CDR1 is SQVTM and CDR2 ANQGSEA. V was shortened by 2 bases and J by 12 bases, with 13 bases between the two germline ends.

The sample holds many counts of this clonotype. This CDR3 reads CASSPTSGGNTGELFF. In nucleotides, the CDR3 is TGTGCCAGCAGCCCAACTAGCGGGGGGAACACCGGGGAGCTGTTTTTT. The chain has TRBV11-3 and TRBJ2-2; 11 nucleotides align to TRBD2. From germline, CDR1 is SGHNT and CDR2 YENEEA. V trimming: 5 bases; J trimming: 1 base; junction bases outside the gene matches: 3. The length of the CDR3 is 16 residues.

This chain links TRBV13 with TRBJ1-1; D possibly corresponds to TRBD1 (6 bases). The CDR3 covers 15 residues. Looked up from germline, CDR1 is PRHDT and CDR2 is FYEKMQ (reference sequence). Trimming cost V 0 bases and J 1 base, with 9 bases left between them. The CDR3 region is CASSLGQGWNTEAFF. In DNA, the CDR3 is TGTGCCAGCAGCTTAGGACAGGGATGGAACACTGAAGCTTTCTTT.

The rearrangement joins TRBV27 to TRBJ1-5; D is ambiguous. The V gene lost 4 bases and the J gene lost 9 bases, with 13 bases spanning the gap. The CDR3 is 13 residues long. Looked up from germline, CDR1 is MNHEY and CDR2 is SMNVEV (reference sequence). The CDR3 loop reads CASSSSSAGPQHF. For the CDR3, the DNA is TGTGCCAGCAGTTCCTCATCCGCCGGGCCCCAGCATTTT.

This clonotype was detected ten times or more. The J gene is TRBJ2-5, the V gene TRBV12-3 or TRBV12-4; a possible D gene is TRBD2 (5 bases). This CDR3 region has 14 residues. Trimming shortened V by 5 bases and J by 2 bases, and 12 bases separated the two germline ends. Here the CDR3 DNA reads TGTGCCAGCAGTCGATCTAGCCTGCAAGAGACCCAGTACTTC. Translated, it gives CASSRSSLQETQYF.

CDR3 sequence: CASSPRTGEPINTGELFF. DNA for the CDR3: TGTGCCAGCAGCCCTAGGACAGGGGAACCTATCAACACCGGGGAGCTGTTTTTT. The chain links TRBV11-2 to TRBJ2-2; 9 nucleotides align to TRBD1. J gave up 2 bases and V 5 bases, and 12 bases lay outside the gene matches. The germline CDR1 and CDR2 sequences are SGHAT and FQNNGV. The CDR3 runs to 18 residues. The whole variable domain, filled in from reference TRBV11-2 and TRBJ2-2, reads EAGVAQSPRYKIIEKRQSVAFWCNPISGHATLYWYQQILGQGPKLLIQFQNNGVVDDSQLPKDRFSAERLKGVDSTLKIQPAKLEDSAVYLCASSPRTGEPINTGELFFGEGSRLTVL.